Each of the 8 T cell receptor beta chains below was sequenced from the same sample in a study of blood T cells in healthy people across ages. Together with a sample-barcoded 5' primer, a J-beta primer mix was included in a second PCR lasting about 7 to 11 cycles. MiXCR was run by TCRdb on the 5' RACE reads, yielding one entry per CDR3 protein. Among around 1.5 million distinct CDR3 sequences listed, roughly 30% were seen once. Sample: blood. These receptors originate from a woman aged 25-40 years in good health.

J is TRBJ2-4 and V is TRBV29-1, with 7 bases that match TRBD1. After removal of 0 bases from V and 10 bases from J, the junction contained 9 bases not matched to a gene. This CDR3 spans 14 amino acids. The germline CDR1 and CDR2 sequences are SQVTM and ANQGSEA. CDR3 coding DNA: TGCAGCGTTGAAGAGGGACAGCAAACGGGGATTCAGTACTTC. It yields the protein CSVEEGQQTGIQYF.

This clonotype was observed at least ten times. CDR3 nucleotides: TGTGCCAGCAGCTCCGGGGGCGCAGCGCCCTACGAGCAGTACTTC. Encoded protein: CASSSGGAAPYEQYF. The chain couples TRBV7-2 to TRBJ2-7, with D perhaps being TRBD1 or TRBD2 (6 bases each). Germline CDR1 and CDR2: SGHTA and FQGNSA. Between the trimmed V and J ends, which lost 4 bases and 2 bases, there was a span of 15 bases. The CDR3 length is 15 residues.

This chain links TRBV12-3 or TRBV12-4 with TRBJ2-4; D is unclear. The CDR3 runs 12 residues. V gave up 5 bases and J gave up 9 bases, with 11 bases separating them. This CDR3 is CASSRTVSIQYF. For the CDR3, the DNA is TGTGCCAGCAGTCGTACAGTGTCCATTCAGTACTTC.

This chain links TRBV2 with TRBJ2-5; 15 bases align to TRBD2. Germline assignment: CDR1 SNHLY and CDR2 FYNNEI. The CDR3 loop spans 15 amino acids. V lost 7 bases and J lost 5; bases outside the gene matches: 5. In DNA form, the CDR3 reads TGTGCCAGCATTATAGGACTAGCGGGAGGGGAGACCCAGTACTTC. Translation: CASIIGLAGGETQYF.

This clonotype occurred a few times. V and J are TRBV10-3 and TRBJ2-3, with D maybe TRBD2 (6 bases). Germline V gene data show CDR1 as ENHRY and CDR2 as SYGVKD. The CDR3 spans 17 residues. V was pared by 3 bases and J by 8 bases, with 24 bases between. CDR3 in amino acids: CAISDGRELLSLGTQYF. The CDR3 DNA reads as TGTGCCATCAGTGACGGTCGGGAGTTGCTATCATTGGGTACGCAGTATTTT.

The J gene is TRBJ2-7, the V gene TRBV18; D unresolved. This CDR3 comprises 14 residues. CDR1 and CDR2 (germline): KGHSH, LQKENI. V was clipped by 6 bases and J by 3 bases, with 15 bases between them. In DNA form, the CDR3 reads TGTGCCAGCTCCCCGGCCGAGAGAGGCTACGAGCAGTACTTC. Translation: CASSPAERGYEQYF. The whole variable domain, remainder taken from reference TRBV18 and TRBJ2-7, is NAGVMQNPRHLVRRRGQEARLRCSPMKGHSHVYWYRQLPEEGLKFMVYLQKENIIDESGMPKERFSAEFPKEGPSILRIQQVVRGDSAAYFCASSPAERGYEQYFGPGTRLTVT.

There are a few counts of this clonotype. V and J are TRBV5-1 and TRBJ2-1; D possibly corresponds to TRBD2 (5 bases). This CDR3 spans 15 amino acids. Per the germline V gene, CDR1 is SGHRS and CDR2 is YFSETQ. Trimming took 0 bases from V and 6 from J, leaving 13 bases between them. The CDR3 bases are TGCGCCAGCAGCTTGGCCACGGGGAGAGGCAATGAGCAGTTCTTC. This sequence encodes CASSLATGRGNEQFF. Together with reference TRBV5-1 and TRBJ2-1, the CDR3 gives the full variable domain: KAGVTQTPRYLIKTRGQQVTLSCSPISGHRSVSWYQQTPGQGLQFLFEYFSETQRNKGNFPGRFSGRQFSNSRSEMNVSTLELGDSALYLCASSLATGRGNEQFFGPGTRLTVL.

This clonotype showed up just a few times. The chain combines TRBV20-1 with TRBJ2-7; 7 bases line up with TRBD2. CDR3 length: 14 residues. J lost 1 base, V lost 1 base, and 4 bases had no gene match. CDR1 and CDR2 (germline): DFQATT, SNEGSKA (reference sequence). CDR3 coding DNA: TGCAGTGCTAGAGGGGACTATAAATCCTACGAGCAGTACTTC. Translating gives CSARGDYKSYEQYF.